This passage covers 6 T cell receptor beta chains from one sample sequenced in a study of blood T cell repertoires in COVID-19 (TCRdb year 2020). Libraries were built with the immunoSEQ multiplex PCR assay. This is the immuneACCESS table as TCRdb keeps it, with only in-frame sequences that have V and J called. A part of the clones is gone; compared with another copy, unresolved V genes explain less than half, and the rest is unexplained. The sample table holds 65,000 to 70,000 clones, of which approximately 83% were seen once. 16% of the sample belongs to the ten largest clones. Sequencing used peripheral blood. All receptors come from a middle-aged man with COVID-19, enrolled during active disease.

This clone was seen a single time. The chain has TRBV10-1 and TRBJ1-4, with 7 bases that match TRBD1. CDR3 length: 14 residues. CDR1 and CDR2 from the germline V gene are WNHNN and SYGVQD (reference sequence). With 7 bases clipped from V and 2 bases from J, the junction kept 4 bases outside the gene matches. CDR3 in amino acids: CASTKTGTNEKLFF. CDR3 coding DNA: TGCGCCAGCACTAAGACAGGGACTAATGAAAAACTGTTTTTT.

This clone was counted once. The gene calls are TRBV5-1 and TRBJ2-7, with D possibly TRBD2 on 5 matching bases. V was shortened by 4 bases and J by 3 bases, with 11 bases between the two germline ends. Germline V gives CDR1 SGHRS, CDR2 YFSETQ. This CDR3 comprises 13 residues. The CDR3 is CASSAREGYEQYF. Here the CDR3 DNA reads TGCGCCAGCAGCGCGAGAGAGGGCTACGAGCAGTACTTC.

V and J are TRBV15 and TRBJ1-5, with 8 bases aligning to TRBD1. CDR1 LNHNV and CDR2 YYDKDF come from the germline V gene (reference sequence). The V segment lost 1 base and the J segment 2 bases; nucleotides outside the gene matches: 4. The length of the CDR3 is 16 residues. Written as DNA, the CDR3 is TGTGCCACCAGCAGAGTTCAGGGGGCTGGCAATCAGCCCCAGCATTTT. Its protein product is CATSRVQGAGNQPQHF. The full variable domain, its missing parts supplied by reference TRBV15 and TRBJ1-5, is DAMVIQNPRYQVTQFGKPVTLSCSQTLNHNVMYWYQQKSSQAPKLLFHYYDKDFNNEADTPDNFQSRRPNTSFCFLDIRSPGLGDTAMYLCATSRVQGAGNQPQHFGDGTRLSIL.

The chain is built from TRBV30 and TRBJ2-7, with 7 positions matching TRBD1. The germline V gene encodes CDR1 GTSNPN and CDR2 SVGIG (reference sequence). The CDR3 runs 13 residues. The J segment lost 2 bases and the V segment lost 4 bases, leaving 5 bases of the junction unmatched. The CDR3 sequence is CAWKPGQTYEQYF. The CDR3 DNA reads TGTGCCTGGAAACCGGGACAGACCTACGAGCAGTACTTC.

The chain employs TRBV6-5 and TRBJ2-3; 14 bases map to TRBD2. The CDR3 has 15 residues. The germline V gene encodes CDR1 MNHEY and CDR2 SVGAGI. Trimming took 7 bases from V and 7 from J; bases not matched to a gene: 7. The CDR3 reads CASKAGTSGGHTQYF. The CDR3 nucleotides read TGTGCCAGCAAAGCCGGGACTAGCGGGGGTCATACGCAGTATTTT.

This clone has a handful of counts. This sequence joins TRBV18 and TRBJ1-6; TRBD1 matches 10 bases. The germline gives CDR1 KGHSH, CDR2 LQKENI. V lost 3 bases and J lost 9; bases outside the gene matches: 5. CDR3 length: 15 residues. The CDR3 coding sequence is TGTGCCAGCTCACCGGGACAGGGGCAGGGTTCACCCCTCCACTTT. It encodes CASSPGQGQGSPLHF.